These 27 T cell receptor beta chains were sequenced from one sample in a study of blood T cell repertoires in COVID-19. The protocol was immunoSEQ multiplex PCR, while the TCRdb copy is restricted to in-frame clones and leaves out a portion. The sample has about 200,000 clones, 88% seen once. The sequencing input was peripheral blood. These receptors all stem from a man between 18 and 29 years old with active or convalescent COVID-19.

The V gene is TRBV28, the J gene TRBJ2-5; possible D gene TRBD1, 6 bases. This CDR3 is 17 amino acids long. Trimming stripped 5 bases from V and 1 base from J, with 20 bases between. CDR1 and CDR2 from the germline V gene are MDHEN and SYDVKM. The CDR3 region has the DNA TGTGCCAGCAGTCGGAGATGGGACACCCGAACCCAAGAGACCCAGTACTTC. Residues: CASSRRWDTRTQETQYF. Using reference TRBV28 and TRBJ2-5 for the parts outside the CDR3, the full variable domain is DVKVTQSSRYLVKRTGEKVFLECVQDMDHENMFWYRQDPGLGLRLIYFSYDVKMKEKGDIPEGYSVSREKKERFSLILESASTNQTSMYLCASSRRWDTRTQETQYFGPGTRLLVL.

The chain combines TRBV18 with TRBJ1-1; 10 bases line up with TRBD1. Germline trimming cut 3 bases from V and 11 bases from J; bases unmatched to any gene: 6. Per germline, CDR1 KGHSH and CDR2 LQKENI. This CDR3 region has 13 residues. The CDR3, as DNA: TGTGCCAGCTCACCCGGACAGGGGGAGGATGCTTTCTTT. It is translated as CASSPGQGEDAFF.

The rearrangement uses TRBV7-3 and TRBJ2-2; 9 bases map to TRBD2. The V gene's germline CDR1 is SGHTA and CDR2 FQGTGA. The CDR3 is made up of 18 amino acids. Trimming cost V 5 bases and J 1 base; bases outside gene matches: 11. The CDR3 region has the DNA TGTGCCAGCAGCCCTCAAGGTCTAGCGGGAATGAACACCGGGGAGCTGTTTTTT. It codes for CASSPQGLAGMNTGELFF.

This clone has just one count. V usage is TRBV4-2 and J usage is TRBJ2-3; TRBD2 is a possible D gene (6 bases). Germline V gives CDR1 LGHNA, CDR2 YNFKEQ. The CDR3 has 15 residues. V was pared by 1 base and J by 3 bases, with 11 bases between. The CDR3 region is CASSQANGRTDTQYF. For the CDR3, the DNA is TGTGCCAGCAGCCAAGCCAATGGGAGGACAGATACGCAGTATTTT.

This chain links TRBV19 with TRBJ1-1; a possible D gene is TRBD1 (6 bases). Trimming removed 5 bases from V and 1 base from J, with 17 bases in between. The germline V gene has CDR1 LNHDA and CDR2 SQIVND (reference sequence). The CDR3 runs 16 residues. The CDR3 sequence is CASSPGNTRGNTEAFF. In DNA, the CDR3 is TGTGCCAGTAGTCCCGGAAATACCAGGGGGAACACTGAAGCTTTCTTT.

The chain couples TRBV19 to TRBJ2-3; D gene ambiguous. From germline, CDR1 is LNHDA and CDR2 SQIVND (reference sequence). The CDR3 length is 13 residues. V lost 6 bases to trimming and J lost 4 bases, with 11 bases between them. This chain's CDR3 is CASSSETPDTQYF. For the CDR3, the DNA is TGTGCCAGTAGCTCGGAGACCCCAGATACGCAGTATTTT.

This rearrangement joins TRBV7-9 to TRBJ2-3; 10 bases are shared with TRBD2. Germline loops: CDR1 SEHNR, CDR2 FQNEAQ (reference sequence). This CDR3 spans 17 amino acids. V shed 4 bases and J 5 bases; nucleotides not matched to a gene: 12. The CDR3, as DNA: TGTGCCAGCAGCTCGGGACTAGCGCCCCGGGAGGTAGATACGCAGTATTTT. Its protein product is CASSSGLAPREVDTQYF. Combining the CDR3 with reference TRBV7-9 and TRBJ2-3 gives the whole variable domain DTGVSQNPRHKITKRGQNVTFRCDPISEHNRLYWYRQTLGQGPEFLTYFQNEAQLEKSRLLSDRFSAERPKGSFSTLEIQRTEQGDSAMYLCASSSGLAPREVDTQYFGPGTRLTVL.

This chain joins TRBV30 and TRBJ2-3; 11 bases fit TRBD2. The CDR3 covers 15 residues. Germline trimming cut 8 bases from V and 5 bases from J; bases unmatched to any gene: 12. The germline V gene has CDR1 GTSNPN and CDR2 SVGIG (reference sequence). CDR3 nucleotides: TGTGCCCGCGGAAGGCTAGCGGGAGGAGGAGATACGCAGTATTTT. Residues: CARGRLAGGGDTQYF.

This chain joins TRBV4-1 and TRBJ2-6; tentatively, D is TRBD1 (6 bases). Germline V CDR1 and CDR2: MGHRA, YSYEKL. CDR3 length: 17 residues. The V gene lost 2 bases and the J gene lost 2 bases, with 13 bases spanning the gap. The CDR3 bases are TGCGCCAGCAGCCAATCGACAGGTCAGACTGGGGCCAACGTCCTGACTTTC. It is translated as CASSQSTGQTGANVLTF.

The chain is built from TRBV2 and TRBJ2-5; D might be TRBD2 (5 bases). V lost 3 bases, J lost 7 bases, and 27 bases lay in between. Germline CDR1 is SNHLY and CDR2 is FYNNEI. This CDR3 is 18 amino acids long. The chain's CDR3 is CASSELYDYRKGPGTQYF. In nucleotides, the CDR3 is TGTGCCAGCAGTGAGCTTTATGACTATCGGAAGGGCCCAGGGACCCAGTACTTC.

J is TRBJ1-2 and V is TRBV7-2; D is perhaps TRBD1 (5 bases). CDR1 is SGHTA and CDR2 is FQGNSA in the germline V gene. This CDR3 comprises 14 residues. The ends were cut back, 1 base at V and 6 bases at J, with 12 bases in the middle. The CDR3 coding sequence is TGTGCCAGCAGCTTAGAACCGGGGGGTAATGGCTACACCTTC. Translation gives CASSLEPGGNGYTF.

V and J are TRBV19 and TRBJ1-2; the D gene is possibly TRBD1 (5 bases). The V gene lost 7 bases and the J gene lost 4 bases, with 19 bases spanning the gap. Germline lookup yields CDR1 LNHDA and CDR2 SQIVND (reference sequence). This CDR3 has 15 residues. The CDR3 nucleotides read TGTGCCAGTACCACACCCTATGGAACAGGCTATGGCTACACCTTC. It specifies CASTTPYGTGYGYTF.

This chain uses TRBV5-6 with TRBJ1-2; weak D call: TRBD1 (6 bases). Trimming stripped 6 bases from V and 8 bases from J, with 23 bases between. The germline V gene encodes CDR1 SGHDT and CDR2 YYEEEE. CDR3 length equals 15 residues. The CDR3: CASTPSGQREGGYTF. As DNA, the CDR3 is TGTGCCAGCACGCCCTCCGGACAGCGCGAGGGAGGCTACACCTTC.

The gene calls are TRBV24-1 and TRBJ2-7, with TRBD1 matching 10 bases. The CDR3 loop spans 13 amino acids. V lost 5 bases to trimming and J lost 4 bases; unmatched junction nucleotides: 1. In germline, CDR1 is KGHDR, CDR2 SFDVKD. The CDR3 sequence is CATSGDRGYEQYF. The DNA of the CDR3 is TGTGCCACCAGTGGGGACAGGGGATACGAGCAGTACTTC.

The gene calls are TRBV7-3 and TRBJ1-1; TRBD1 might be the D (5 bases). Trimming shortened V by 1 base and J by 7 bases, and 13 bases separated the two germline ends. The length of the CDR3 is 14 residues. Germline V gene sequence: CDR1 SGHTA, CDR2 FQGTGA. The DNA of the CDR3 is TGTGCCAGCAGCTTAAAGTCAGGGTTTGATGAAGCTTTCTTT. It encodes CASSLKSGFDEAFF.

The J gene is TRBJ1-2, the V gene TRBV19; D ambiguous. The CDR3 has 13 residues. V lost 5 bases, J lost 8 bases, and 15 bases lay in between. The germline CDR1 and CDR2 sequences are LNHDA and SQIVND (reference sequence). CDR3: CASSARSSRGYTF. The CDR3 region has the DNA TGTGCCAGTAGTGCAAGATCTTCGAGAGGCTACACCTTC.

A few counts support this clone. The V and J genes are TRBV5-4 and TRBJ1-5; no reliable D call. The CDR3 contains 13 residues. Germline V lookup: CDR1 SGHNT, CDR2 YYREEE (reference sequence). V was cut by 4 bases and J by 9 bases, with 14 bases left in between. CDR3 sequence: CASSGQWRWPQHF. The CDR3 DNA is TGTGCCAGCAGCGGGCAGTGGCGTTGGCCCCAGCATTTT.

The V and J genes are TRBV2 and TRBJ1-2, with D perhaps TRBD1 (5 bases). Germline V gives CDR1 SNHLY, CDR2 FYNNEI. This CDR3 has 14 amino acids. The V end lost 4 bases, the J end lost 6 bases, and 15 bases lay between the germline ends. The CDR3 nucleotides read TGTGCCAGCAGTGCTATGGGACTACAAAATGGCTACACCTTC. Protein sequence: CASSAMGLQNGYTF.

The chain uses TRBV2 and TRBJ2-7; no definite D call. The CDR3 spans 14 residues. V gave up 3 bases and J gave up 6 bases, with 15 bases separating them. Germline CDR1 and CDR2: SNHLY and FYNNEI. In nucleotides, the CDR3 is TGTGCCAGCAGTGATAGTGTAAGCGTGCGCGAGCAGTACTTC. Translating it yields CASSDSVSVREQYF.

CDR3: CAIKEAPQGISDTGELFF. CDR3 nucleotide sequence: TGTGCCATCAAAGAAGCCCCCCAGGGGATCTCGGACACCGGGGAGCTGTTTTTT. J is TRBJ2-2 and V is TRBV10-3, with D maybe TRBD1 (6 bases). Germline assignment: CDR1 ENHRY and CDR2 SYGVKD. This CDR3 has 18 residues. With 7 bases removed from V and 3 bases from J, the gap between germline ends came to 24 bases.

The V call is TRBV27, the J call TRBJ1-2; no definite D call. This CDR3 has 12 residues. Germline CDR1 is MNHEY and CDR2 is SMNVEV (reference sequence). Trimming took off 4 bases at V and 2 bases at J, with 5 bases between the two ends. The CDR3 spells CASSSGNYGYTF. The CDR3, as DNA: TGTGCCAGCAGTTCCGGGAACTATGGCTACACCTTC.

The CDR3 nucleotides are TGTGCCAGCAGTGAAGAAATCACGGAGTCGTTTAGGAATGGCTACACCTTC. As protein: CASSEEITESFRNGYTF. The gene calls are TRBV6-1 and TRBJ1-2; the D is unclear. Germline V gives CDR1 MNHNS, CDR2 SASEGT. The CDR3 consists of 17 residues. V was shortened by 1 base and J by 6 bases, with 21 bases between the two germline ends.

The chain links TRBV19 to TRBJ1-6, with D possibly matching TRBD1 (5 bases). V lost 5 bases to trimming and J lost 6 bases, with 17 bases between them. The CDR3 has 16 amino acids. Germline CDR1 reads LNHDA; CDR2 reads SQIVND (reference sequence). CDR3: CASSRISAGINSPLHF. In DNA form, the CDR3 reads TGTGCCAGTAGTCGAATCTCGGCAGGGATTAATTCACCCCTCCACTTT. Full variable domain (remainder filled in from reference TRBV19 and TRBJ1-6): DGGITQSPKYLFRKEGQNVTLSCEQNLNHDAMYWYRQDPGQGLRLIYYSQIVNDFQKGDIAEGYSVSREKKESFPLTVTSAQKNPTAFYLCASSRISAGINSPLHFGNGTRLTVT.

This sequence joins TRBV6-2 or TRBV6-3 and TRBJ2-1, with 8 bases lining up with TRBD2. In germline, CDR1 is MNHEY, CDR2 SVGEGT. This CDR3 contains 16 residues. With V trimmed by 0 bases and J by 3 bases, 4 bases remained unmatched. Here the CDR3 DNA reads TGTGCCAGCAGTTACTCCAGCGGGAGCGGCTACAATGAGCAGTTCTTC. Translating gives CASSYSSGSGYNEQFF.

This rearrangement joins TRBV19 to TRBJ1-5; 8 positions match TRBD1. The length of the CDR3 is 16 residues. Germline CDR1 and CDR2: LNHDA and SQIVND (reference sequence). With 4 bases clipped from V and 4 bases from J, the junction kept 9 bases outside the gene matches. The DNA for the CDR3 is TGTGCCAGTAGTAATATGGCAGGGGGCAAGAATCAGCCCCAGCATTTT. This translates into CASSNMAGGKNQPQHF.

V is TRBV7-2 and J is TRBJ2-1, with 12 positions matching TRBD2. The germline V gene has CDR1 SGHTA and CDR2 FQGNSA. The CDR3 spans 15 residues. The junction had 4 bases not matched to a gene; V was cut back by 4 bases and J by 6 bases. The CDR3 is CASSSLAGGANEQFF. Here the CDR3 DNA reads TGTGCCAGCAGCTCACTAGCGGGAGGAGCCAATGAGCAGTTCTTC.

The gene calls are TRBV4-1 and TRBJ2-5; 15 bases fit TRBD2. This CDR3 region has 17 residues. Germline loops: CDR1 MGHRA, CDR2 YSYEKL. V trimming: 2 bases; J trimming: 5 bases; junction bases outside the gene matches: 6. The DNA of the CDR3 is TGCGCCAGCAGCCAACGGGGGACTAGCGGGGGGCCCGAGACCCAGTACTTC. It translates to CASSQRGTSGGPETQYF.